This passage covers 20 T cell receptor beta chains from one sample sequenced in a study of T-cell memory formation after mild COVID-19. TCRdb independently ran MiXCR on the 5' RACE reads; one entry per CDR3 protein. The sample has approximately 260,000 distinct CDR3 sequences; about 15% are singletons. Material: PBMCs or a T cell subset sorted from them (not recorded which). All receptors come from a man between 18 and 29 years old who had mild COVID-19 (a few samples of this study predate the infection). Cell type and time point are not known.

This rearrangement joins TRBV6-5 to TRBJ2-7; TRBD1 agrees at 8 bases. This CDR3 spans 13 amino acids. Per germline, CDR1 MNHEY and CDR2 SVGAGI. Trimming took 7 bases from V and 8 from J; bases not matched to a gene: 10. The CDR3 protein is CASIATTGVKQYF. The CDR3 region has the DNA TGTGCCAGCATCGCTACGACAGGGGTAAAGCAGTACTTC.

The rearrangement links TRBV10-3 to TRBJ1-1; D remains ambiguous. Germline V CDR1 and CDR2: ENHRY, SYGVKD. Trimming shortened V by 3 bases and J by 3 bases, and 8 bases separated the two germline ends. CDR3 length equals 13 residues. CDR3 sequence: CAISDEPDTEAFF. In DNA form, the CDR3 reads TGTGCCATCAGTGATGAGCCTGACACTGAAGCTTTCTTT.

This clonotype was detected once. The V gene is TRBV4-3, the J gene TRBJ2-2; D is possibly TRBD1 or TRBD2 (5 bases each). This CDR3 is 16 amino acids long. The germline V gene has CDR1 LGHNA and CDR2 YSLEER. Trimming took off 1 base at V and 4 bases at J, with 13 bases between the two ends. CDR3 DNA sequence: TGCGCCAGCAGCCAAGTTCGGGGCCGGGGCACCGGGGAGCTGTTTTTT. Residues: CASSQVRGRGTGELFF.

The chain couples TRBV21-1 to TRBJ1-5; the table calls TRBD1, which could not be checked here. TRBV21-1 is listed as a pseudogene. This CDR3 has 17 residues. In DNA, the CDR3 is TGTGCCAGCAGCAAAGAAGGGCAGGGGGCGGCAAGTCAGCCCCAGCATTTT. It specifies CASSKEGQGAASQPQHF.

The chain couples TRBV7-2 to TRBJ2-2; 8 nucleotides line up with TRBD2. This CDR3 has 16 residues. With 3 bases clipped from V and 1 base from J, the junction kept 4 bases outside the gene matches. Germline V gene data show CDR1 as SGHTA and CDR2 as FQGNSA. CDR3 nucleotide sequence: TGTGCCAGCAGCTTCCGGAGCGGGGGGAACACCGGGGAGCTGTTTTTT. Encoded protein: CASSFRSGGNTGELFF.

The genes are TRBV18 and TRBJ2-3, with 9 positions matching TRBD2. The CDR3 loop spans 15 amino acids. In germline, CDR1 is KGHSH, CDR2 LQKENI. V gave up 2 bases and J gave up 6 bases; unmatched junction bases: 6. CDR3 in amino acids: CASSPERGVSDTQYF. In nucleotides, the CDR3 is TGTGCCAGCTCACCAGAGCGGGGGGTTTCCGATACGCAGTATTTT. Supplemented by reference TRBV18 and TRBJ2-3, the full variable domain reads NAGVMQNPRHLVRRRGQEARLRCSPMKGHSHVYWYRQLPEEGLKFMVYLQKENIIDESGMPKERFSAEFPKEGPSILRIQQVVRGDSAAYFCASSPERGVSDTQYFGPGTRLTVL.

The rearrangement joins TRBV4-3 to TRBJ1-5; possible D gene TRBD1, 6 bases. Germline values: CDR1 LGHNA, CDR2 YSLEER. The CDR3 has 16 residues. Trimming pared 4 bases from V and 4 bases from J, leaving 17 bases between. CDR3 nucleotides: TGCGCCAGCAGCCTCGATTTAGACAGGCGAAATCAGCCCCAGCATTTT. It specifies CASSLDLDRRNQPQHF.

This CDR3 reads CSASRQGNSNQPQHF. The CDR3, as DNA: TGCAGTGCTAGTAGACAGGGAAATAGCAATCAGCCCCAGCATTTT. J is TRBJ1-5 and V is TRBV20-1, with 7 bases that match TRBD1. The V gene end was trimmed by 3 bases and the J gene end by 0 bases; junction bases not matched to a gene: 5. This CDR3 is built from 15 residues. Per germline, CDR1 DFQATT and CDR2 SNEGSKA (reference sequence).

V usage is TRBV12-3 or TRBV12-4 and J usage is TRBJ2-1; 11 positions match TRBD2. With the DNA end fitting TRBJ2-5 better, the J assignment may be wrong. The CDR3 is 14 amino acids. The CDR3 here is CASSLAGGWGTQYF. DNA of the CDR3: TGTGCCAGCAGCCTAGCGGGGGGATGGGGGACCCAGTACTTC.

This sequence joins TRBV25-1 and TRBJ2-7; D remains ambiguous. The V and J ends lost 4 bases and 3 bases respectively, with 7 bases between them. The germline gives CDR1 MGHDK, CDR2 SYGVNS. The CDR3 runs 12 residues. CDR3 coding DNA: TGTGCCAGCAGTGGAGGATTCTACGAGCAGTACTTC. It specifies CASSGGFYEQYF.

The rearrangement joins TRBV4-2 to TRBJ1-4, with D possibly matching TRBD1 (6 bases). There are 16 residues in the CDR3. The V end was cut by 2 bases, the J end by 5 bases, with 15 bases between. Germline assignment: CDR1 LGHNA and CDR2 YNFKEQ. The CDR3 reads CASSQISAGENEKLFF. The CDR3 region has the DNA TGTGCCAGCAGCCAAATCTCGGCAGGGGAGAATGAAAAACTGTTTTTT.

The genes are TRBV6-2 or TRBV6-3 and TRBJ1-2; TRBD1 agrees at 12 bases. Looked up from germline, CDR1 is MNHEY and CDR2 is SVGEGT. V dropped 8 bases and J dropped 8; count of bases not matched to a gene: 6. The CDR3 runs to 13 residues. CDR3 sequence: CASAGQGARGYTF. CDR3 coding DNA: TGTGCCAGCGCGGGACAGGGGGCGCGAGGCTACACCTTC.

The CDR3 DNA reads as TGCAGTGCCACCGACAGGGTTGGCTACACCTTC. Translated: CSATDRVGYTF. The chain recombines TRBV20-1 with TRBJ1-2; 7 bases map to TRBD1. The germline gives CDR1 DFQATT, CDR2 SNEGSKA (reference sequence). The CDR3 totals 11 residues. Trimming cost V 6 bases and J 7 bases; bases outside gene matches: 5.

This clonotype has a handful of counts. This chain links TRBV5-1 with TRBJ2-7; TRBD2 matches 9 bases. Germline V gene lookup returns CDR1 SGHRS and CDR2 YFSETQ. Losses at the gene ends were 0 bases for V and 2 bases for J; bases not matched to a gene: 3. This CDR3 has 15 amino acids. DNA for the CDR3: TGCGCCAGCAGCTTGGGCGGGGGGGCCCCCTACGAGCAGTACGTC. Protein: CASSLGGGAPYEQYV.

The chain combines TRBV7-2 with TRBJ2-1; 9 bases map to TRBD1. Trimming cost V 5 bases and J 9 bases; bases outside gene matches: 8. The germline V gene has CDR1 SGHTA and CDR2 FQGNSA. The CDR3 contains 14 residues. CDR3 sequence: CASSVGQGRGEQFF. CDR3 nucleotides: TGTGCCAGCAGCGTCGGACAGGGGCGAGGTGAGCAGTTCTTC.

The chain carries TRBV3-1 and TRBJ2-1; weak D call: TRBD2 (6 bases). The germline V gene has CDR1 LGHDT and CDR2 YNNKEL (reference sequence). Between the trimmed V and J ends, which lost 1 base and 4 bases, there was a span of 14 bases. This CDR3 spans 16 amino acids. DNA for the CDR3: TGTGCCAGCAGCCAAGGCCACGGGACTTATTACAATGAGCAGTTCTTC. It yields the protein CASSQGHGTYYNEQFF.

This clonotype has just a few counts. V usage is TRBV7-2 and J usage is TRBJ2-2; possibly TRBD1 for D (6 bases). The CDR3 has 16 amino acids. Per germline, CDR1 SGHTA and CDR2 FQGNSA. Trimming stripped 0 bases from V and 7 bases from J, with 15 bases between. The CDR3 DNA follows: TGTGCCAGCAGCTTAGCTTCAGGGGCCCTCCACGGGGAGCTGTTTTTT. This gives the protein CASSLASGALHGELFF.

This clonotype occurred a few times. V and J are TRBV7-2 and TRBJ1-2; no clear D gene. From germline, CDR1 is SGHTA and CDR2 FQGNSA. The length of the CDR3 is 14 residues. Trimming stripped 0 bases from V and 5 bases from J, with 10 bases between. The CDR3 bases are TGTGCCAGCAGCTTAGCTGACGGACTATATGGCTACACCTTC. As protein: CASSLADGLYGYTF.

This clonotype was recorded a few times. The chain employs TRBV9 and TRBJ2-1, with 8 bases identical to TRBD2. Germline lookup yields CDR1 SGDLS and CDR2 YYNGEE. The V gene end was trimmed by 3 bases and the J gene end by 6 bases; junction bases not matched to a gene: 5. There are 14 residues in the CDR3. Here the CDR3 DNA reads TGTGCCAGCAGCGCGCGCCGGGGGGGCAATGAGCAGTTCTTC. It yields the protein CASSARRGGNEQFF. The whole variable domain, remainder taken from reference TRBV9 and TRBJ2-1, is DSGVTQTPKHLITATGQRVTLRCSPRSGDLSVYWYQQSLDQGLQFLIQYYNGEERAKGNILERFSAQQFPDLHSELNLSSLELGDSALYFCASSARRGGNEQFFGPGTRLTVL.

The rearrangement joins TRBV4-3 to TRBJ2-2, with 7 bases that match TRBD1. Germline CDR1 is LGHNA and CDR2 is YSLEER. The CDR3 loop spans 16 amino acids. V shed 1 base and J 1 base; nucleotides not matched to a gene: 3. CDR3 DNA sequence: TGCGCCAGCAGCCAAGTTGGACAGGAGAACACCGGGGAGCTGTTTTTT. Its translation: CASSQVGQENTGELFF.